Listed here is a single T cell receptor (beta chain). The target antigen is unknown. The data stem from a study of vaccination effects on CD4 cells after COVID-19. Study-wide results and limits: Infection-derived and vaccine-derived clones contracted markedly late after vaccination. Convalescent patients in the study were few, and early post-infection timepoints were absent.

TCRdb keeps only in-frame clones here, not all; method: immunoSEQ multiplex PCR. The data show about 27,000 clones, with approximately 80% seen just once and 15% to 20% held by the top ten. Antigen-specific CD4+ T cell clonotypes were called by their expansion after viral peptide-pool culture in ViraFEST. Culture proceeded for 9 to 11 days, and CD4+ T cells were then isolated. The person's infection with SARS-CoV-2, confirmed by PCR, took place between March and December 2020. Half-medium exchanges with IL-2 medium took place on days 3 and 7. V was pared by 0 bases and J by 5 bases, with 12 bases of the junction left unmatched. The CDR3 is 17 residues long. Germline lookup yields CDR1 SGHRS and CDR2 YFSETQ.

The sequences come from CD4+ T cells from PBMCs cultured with HCoV-NL63 spike peptides, collected before COVID-19 vaccination. V and J are TRBV5-1 and TRBJ2-5; 8 bases align to TRBD2. This TCR was recovered from a human donor who had a prior SARS-CoV-2 infection. Written as DNA, the CDR3 is TGCGCCAGCAGCTTGGGATTTGTCGGGGGGGCCACCGAGACCCAGTACTTC. Protein sequence: CASSLGFVGGATETQYF. The complete variable domain, with remaining parts taken from reference TRBV5-1 and TRBJ2-5, reads KAGVTQTPRYLIKTRGQQVTLSCSPISGHRSVSWYQQTPGQGLQFLFEYFSETQRNKGNFPGRFSGRQFSNSRSEMNVSTLELGDSALYLCASSLGFVGGATETQYFGPGTRLLVL.